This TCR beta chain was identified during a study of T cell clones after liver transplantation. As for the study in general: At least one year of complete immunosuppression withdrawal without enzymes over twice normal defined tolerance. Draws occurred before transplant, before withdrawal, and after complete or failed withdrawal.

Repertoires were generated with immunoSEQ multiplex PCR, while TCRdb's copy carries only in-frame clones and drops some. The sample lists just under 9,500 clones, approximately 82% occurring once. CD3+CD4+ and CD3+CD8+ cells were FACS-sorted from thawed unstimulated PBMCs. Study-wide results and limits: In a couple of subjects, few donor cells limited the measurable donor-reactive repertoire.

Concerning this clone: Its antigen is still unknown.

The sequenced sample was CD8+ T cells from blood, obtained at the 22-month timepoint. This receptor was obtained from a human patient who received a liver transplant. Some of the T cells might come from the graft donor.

The DNA of the CDR3 is TGTGCCAGCAGCGGGGGACAGGGAACTAGCACAGATACGCAGTATTTT. Translated, it gives CASSGGQGTSTDTQYF. The chain carries TRBV7-8 and TRBJ2-3, with 9 bases aligning to TRBD1. The CDR3 spans 16 residues. V was pared by 5 bases and J by 0 bases, with 6 bases of the junction left unmatched. Per the germline V gene, CDR1 is SGHVS and CDR2 is FQNEAQ.